Below are 20 T cell receptor beta chains sequenced from a single sample in a study of identical twins. TCRdb passed the 5' RACE reads through MiXCR, listing each CDR3 protein once. This sample has hundreds of thousands of distinct CDR3 sequences, with around 6.1% found just once. The sample was naive T cells sorted from blood. The receptors were gathered from a man between 18 and 35 years old in good health.

In its sample, this clonotype was seen many times. The gene calls are TRBV24-1 and TRBJ1-2; 8 bases are shared with TRBD1. The J segment lost 8 bases and the V segment lost 7 bases, leaving 8 bases of the junction unmatched. The CDR3 is 13 residues long. The germline CDR1 and CDR2 sequences are KGHDR and SFDVKD. In DNA form, the CDR3 reads TGTGCCACCAGCAAGGGACAGGCGGAGGGCTACACCTTC. It codes for CATSKGQAEGYTF.

This clonotype showed up many times. The chain has TRBV7-3 and TRBJ1-1; D unresolved. The V end lost 3 bases, the J end lost 2 bases, and 7 bases lay between the germline ends. Per the germline V gene, CDR1 is SGHTA and CDR2 is FQGTGA. The CDR3 contains 13 residues. This chain's CDR3 is CASSLGYNTEAFF. As DNA, the CDR3 is TGTGCCAGCAGCTTGGGCTACAACACTGAAGCTTTCTTT.

This chain uses TRBV20-1 with TRBJ2-7; D remains ambiguous. With 3 bases removed from V and 2 bases from J, the gap between germline ends came to 11 bases. The CDR3 runs to 13 residues. Germline V gene sequence: CDR1 DFQATT, CDR2 SNEGSKA (reference sequence). CDR3 sequence: CSARWPRAYEQYF. The CDR3 region has the DNA TGCAGTGCTAGGTGGCCCCGGGCCTACGAGCAGTACTTC.

This clonotype has at least ten counts. The chain carries TRBV7-9 and TRBJ2-4; D remains ambiguous. Germline assignment: CDR1 SEHNR and CDR2 FQNEAQ (reference sequence). This CDR3 contains 14 residues. The ends were cut back, 5 bases at V and 8 bases at J, with 16 bases in the middle. DNA for the CDR3: TGTGCCAGCAGCCGAGACTCGGCCGGACACATTCAGTACTTC. Amino acid sequence: CASSRDSAGHIQYF.

This clonotype showed up many times. Written as DNA, the CDR3 is TGTGCCACCAGCAGAGAAGTATACCAAGAGACCCAGTACTTC. This sequence encodes CATSREVYQETQYF. The chain links TRBV15 to TRBJ2-5, with D unclear. Trimming cost V 0 bases and J 0 bases, with 5 bases left between them. The CDR3 contains 14 residues. Germline V gene lookup returns CDR1 LNHNV and CDR2 YYDKDF (reference sequence). Using reference TRBV15 and TRBJ2-5 for the parts outside the CDR3, the full variable domain is DAMVIQNPRYQVTQFGKPVTLSCSQTLNHNVMYWYQQKSSQAPKLLFHYYDKDFNNEADTPDNFQSRRPNTSFCFLDIRSPGLGDTAMYLCATSREVYQETQYFGPGTRLLVL.

This clonotype has at least ten counts. Sequence at one end of the junction differs from germline and may be a read error. The chain links TRBV5-1 to TRBJ2-1, with unresolved D. CDR3 size: 9 residues. From germline, CDR1 is SGHRS and CDR2 YFSETQ. DNA of the CDR3: TGCGCCAGCAGCCCCCCCTTGAACTTC. It encodes CASSPPLNF.

This rearrangement joins TRBV7-6 to TRBJ2-1; 11 positions agree with TRBD2. CDR3 size: 18 residues. The V segment lost 3 bases and the J segment 5 bases; nucleotides outside the gene matches: 12. The germline V gene has CDR1 SGHVS and CDR2 FNYEAQ. The CDR3 nucleotides read TGTGCCAGCAGCTTCCGTACTAGCGGGGGCCCCTTGGACAATGAGCAGTTCTTC. Its protein is CASSFRTSGGPLDNEQFF.

This clonotype appeared many times. The chain is built from TRBV5-1 and TRBJ2-1; 11 bases line up with TRBD2. After removal of 0 bases from V and 10 bases from J, the junction contained 6 bases not matched to a gene. Germline-derived CDR1 and CDR2 are SGHRS and YFSETQ. This CDR3 spans 15 amino acids. CDR3: CASSLGLAGLQEQFF. The CDR3 coding sequence is TGCGCCAGCAGCTTGGGACTAGCGGGATTGCAGGAGCAGTTCTTC.

The chain combines TRBV4-1 with TRBJ1-5; D ambiguous. V was pared by 0 bases and J by 7 bases, with 7 bases between. The V gene's germline CDR1 is MGHRA and CDR2 YSYEKL. The CDR3 totals 13 residues. The CDR3: CASSQELVQPQHF. CDR3 DNA: TGCGCCAGCAGCCAAGAATTGGTGCAGCCCCAGCATTTT.

Many counts were recorded for this clonotype. The chain joins TRBV4-3 to TRBJ2-3; D gene uncertain. Germline V gives CDR1 LGHNA, CDR2 YSLEER. V lost 6 bases and J 5 bases, leaving 9 bases between the germline ends. The CDR3 totals 12 residues. CDR3 coding DNA: TGCGCCAGCAGAGGGATGGGAGATACGCAGTATTTT. As protein: CASRGMGDTQYF.

This clonotype appeared many times. This sequence joins TRBV27 and TRBJ2-1, with D possibly TRBD1 on 6 matching bases. Germline-derived CDR1 and CDR2 are MNHEY and SMNVEV (reference sequence). Trimming took off 6 bases at V and 4 bases at J, with 10 bases between the two ends. The CDR3 length is 13 residues. This CDR3 is CASSWTEYNEQFF. In DNA form, the CDR3 reads TGTGCCAGCAGCTGGACAGAGTACAATGAGCAGTTCTTC.

This clonotype was observed at least ten times. The chain links TRBV2 to TRBJ2-1; D assignment may be TRBD1 or TRBD2 (5 bases each). This CDR3 has 14 residues. V dropped 3 bases and J dropped 5 bases, with 11 bases sitting between them. CDR1 is SNHLY and CDR2 is FYNNEI in the germline V gene. The chain's CDR3 is CASSEGTVHNEQFF. The CDR3 DNA reads TGTGCCAGCAGTGAGGGGACGGTACACAATGAGCAGTTCTTC.

The chain joins TRBV15 to TRBJ2-1, with D uncertain. Germline V gene lookup returns CDR1 LNHNV and CDR2 YYDKDF (reference sequence). The V end lost 0 bases, the J end lost 0 bases, and 9 bases lay between the germline ends. The CDR3 extends over 16 amino acids. The DNA for the CDR3 is TGTGCCACCAGCAGAGAGATCTCCCACTCCTACAATGAGCAGTTCTTC. It translates to CATSREISHSYNEQFF. Filled out from reference TRBV15 and TRBJ2-1, the complete variable domain reads DAMVIQNPRYQVTQFGKPVTLSCSQTLNHNVMYWYQQKSSQAPKLLFHYYDKDFNNEADTPDNFQSRRPNTSFCFLDIRSPGLGDTAMYLCATSREISHSYNEQFFGPGTRLTVL.

This clonotype was counted only a few times. The chain is built from TRBV7-9 and TRBJ1-1; perhaps TRBD1 as D (6 bases). V lost 5 bases, J lost 1 base, and 11 bases lay in between. Germline CDR1 and CDR2: SEHNR and FQNEAQ (reference sequence). This CDR3 is built from 14 residues. As DNA, the CDR3 is TGTGCCAGCAGCGGGGACAAGTGGAACACTGAAGCTTTCTTT. Protein: CASSGDKWNTEAFF.

At least ten counts were recorded for this clonotype. The V gene is TRBV29-1, the J gene TRBJ1-2; 7 bases map to TRBD1. V gave up 2 bases and J gave up 4 bases; unmatched junction bases: 10. The CDR3 length is 15 residues. Germline CDR1 and CDR2: SQVTM and ANQGSEA. CDR3 protein: CSVELAQGYGYGYTF. The CDR3 DNA reads TGCAGCGTTGAATTGGCACAGGGGTACGGCTATGGCTACACCTTC.

The chain recombines TRBV4-1 with TRBJ1-1; D is unresolved. Trimming removed 0 bases from V and 11 bases from J, with 16 bases in between. This CDR3 has 14 amino acids. The V gene's germline CDR1 is MGHRA and CDR2 YSYEKL. The CDR3 protein is CASSQEIPVTRAFF. The CDR3 bases are TGCGCCAGCAGCCAAGAAATTCCGGTAACGCGGGCTTTCTTT.

This clonotype was detected many times. V gene TRBV28 combines with J gene TRBJ1-2; D is ambiguous. The V end lost 8 bases, the J end lost 0 bases, and 10 bases lay between the germline ends. The CDR3 has 13 residues. Germline loops: CDR1 MDHEN, CDR2 SYDVKM. CDR3 bases: TGTGCCAGCGGAGTTGGATCTAACTATGGCTACACCTTC. Translating gives CASGVGSNYGYTF.

This rearrangement joins TRBV15 to TRBJ2-3, with 7 bases aligning to TRBD2. The CDR3 has 15 amino acids. CDR1 is LNHNV and CDR2 is YYDKDF in the germline V gene (reference sequence). V dropped 3 bases and J dropped 5; count of bases not matched to a gene: 8. The CDR3 bases are TGTGCCACCAGCAGGGGGAGGGTCGAGGGAGATACGCAGTATTTT. It translates to CATSRGRVEGDTQYF.

The table lists this clonotype with many counts. The rearrangement links TRBV25-1 to TRBJ1-5; the D gene is possibly TRBD1 (5 bases). The CDR3 loop spans 15 amino acids. Germline V CDR1 and CDR2: MGHDK, SYGVNS. V dropped 4 bases and J dropped 1 base, with 11 bases sitting between them. DNA of the CDR3: TGTGCCAGCAGTGTGGGGGTAGGGAGCAATCAGCCCCAGCATTTT. Translation: CASSVGVGSNQPQHF.

This clonotype was counted many times. The J gene is TRBJ2-5, the V gene TRBV27; D perhaps matches TRBD2 (6 bases). With 5 bases removed from V and 0 bases from J, the gap between germline ends came to 25 bases. Per germline, CDR1 MNHEY and CDR2 SMNVEV (reference sequence). The CDR3 is 19 amino acids. In DNA, the CDR3 is TGTGCCAGCAGTGACCGGACTATAGAGTTTCTCAAGTACCAAGAGACCCAGTACTTC. Amino acids: CASSDRTIEFLKYQETQYF.